The sequence of this TCR beta chain was determined in a study of control samples from healthy donors and cancer patients. This CDR3 region has 17 residues. Germline CDR1 is SNHLY and CDR2 is FYNNEI. Sequencing used immunoSEQ multiplex PCR; TCRdb keeps in-frame clones, though not all of them. The sample shows more than 85,000 clones, approximately 90% of them seen only once. To note about this clone: A junction boundary mismatches the germline segment, possibly from a read error.

Material: blood. The TCR originated in a woman younger than 35 in good health. This chain links TRBV2 with TRBJ2-5; TRBD2 is a possible D gene (5 bases). Here the CDR3 reads CASSEDGKGGFQETQYF. CDR3 nucleotides: TGTGCCAGCAGCGAAGACGGGAAGGGTGGCTTCCAAGAGACCCAGTACTTC.